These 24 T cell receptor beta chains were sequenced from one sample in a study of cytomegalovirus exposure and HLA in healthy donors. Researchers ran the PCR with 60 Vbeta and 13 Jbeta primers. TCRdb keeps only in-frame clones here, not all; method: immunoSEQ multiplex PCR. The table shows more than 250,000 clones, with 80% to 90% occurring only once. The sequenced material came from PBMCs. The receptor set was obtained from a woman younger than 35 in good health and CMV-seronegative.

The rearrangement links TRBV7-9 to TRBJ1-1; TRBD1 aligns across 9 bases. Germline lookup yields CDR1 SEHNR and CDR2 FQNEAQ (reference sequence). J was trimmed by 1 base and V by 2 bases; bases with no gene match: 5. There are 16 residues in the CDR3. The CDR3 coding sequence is TGTGCCAGCAGCTTACAACCGGGACAGGGGAACACTGAAGCTTTCTTT. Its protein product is CASSLQPGQGNTEAFF.

This CDR3 is CASSLAGRQETQYF. Written as DNA, the CDR3 is TGTGCCAGCAGCCTAGCGGGGAGGCAAGAGACCCAGTACTTC. This chain joins TRBV6-1 and TRBJ2-5, with 9 bases matching TRBD2. The CDR3 covers 14 residues. J lost 2 bases, V lost 6 bases, and 4 bases had no gene match. Germline V CDR1 and CDR2: MNHNS, SASEGT.

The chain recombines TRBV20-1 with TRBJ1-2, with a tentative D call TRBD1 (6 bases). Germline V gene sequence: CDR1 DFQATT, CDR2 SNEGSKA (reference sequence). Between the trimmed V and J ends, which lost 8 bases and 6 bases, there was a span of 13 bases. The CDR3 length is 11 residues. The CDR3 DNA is TGCAGTTCCAGGGGAATCGATGGCTACACCTTC. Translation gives CSSRGIDGYTF.

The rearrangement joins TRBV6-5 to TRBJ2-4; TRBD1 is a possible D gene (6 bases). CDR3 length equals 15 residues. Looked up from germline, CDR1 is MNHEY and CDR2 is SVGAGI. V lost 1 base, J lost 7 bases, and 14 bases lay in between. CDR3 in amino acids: CASSYWGAGANIQYF. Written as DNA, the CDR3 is TGTGCCAGCAGTTACTGGGGCGCAGGGGCGAACATTCAGTACTTC.

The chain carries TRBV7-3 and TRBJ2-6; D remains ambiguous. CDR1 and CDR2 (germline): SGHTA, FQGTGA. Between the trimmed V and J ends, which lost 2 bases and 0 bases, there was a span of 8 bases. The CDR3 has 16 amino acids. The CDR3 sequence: CASSLSRSSGANVLTF. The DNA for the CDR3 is TGTGCCAGCAGCTTATCGAGGAGCTCTGGGGCCAACGTCCTGACTTTC.

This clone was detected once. For the CDR3, the DNA is TGTGCCAGCAGTTGGGGTGGGGGGACGTACCAAGAGACCCAGTACTTC. Its translation: CASSWGGGTYQETQYF. The V call is TRBV2, the J call TRBJ2-5, with a weak D call TRBD2 (6 bases). V gave up 5 bases and J gave up 0 bases, with 16 bases separating them. This CDR3 comprises 16 residues. The V gene's germline CDR1 is SNHLY and CDR2 FYNNEI.

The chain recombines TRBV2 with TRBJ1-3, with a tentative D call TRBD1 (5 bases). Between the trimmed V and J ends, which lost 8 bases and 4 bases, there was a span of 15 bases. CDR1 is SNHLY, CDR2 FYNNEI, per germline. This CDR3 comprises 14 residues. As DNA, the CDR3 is TGTGCCAGCTACCCCGGGGGTTTGGGAAACACCATATATTTT. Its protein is CASYPGGLGNTIYF.

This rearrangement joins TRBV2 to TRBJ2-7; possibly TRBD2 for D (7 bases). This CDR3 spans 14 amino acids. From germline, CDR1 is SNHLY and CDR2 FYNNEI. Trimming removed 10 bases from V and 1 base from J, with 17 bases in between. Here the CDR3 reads CAILGGGKSYEQYF. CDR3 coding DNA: TGTGCCATCTTGGGGGGGGGCAAGTCCTACGAGCAGTACTTC.

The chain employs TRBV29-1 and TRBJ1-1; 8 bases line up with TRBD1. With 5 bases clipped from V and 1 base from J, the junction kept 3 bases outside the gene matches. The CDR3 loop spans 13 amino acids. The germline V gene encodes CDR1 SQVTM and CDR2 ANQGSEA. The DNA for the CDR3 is TGCAGCGTTTGGACAGGGTGGAACACTGAAGCTTTCTTT. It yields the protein CSVWTGWNTEAFF.

CDR3 sequence reads: CASSERGGEQYF. CDR3 DNA: TGCGCCAGCAGTGAGAGGGGCGGCGAGCAGTACTTC. The chain joins TRBV10-1 to TRBJ2-7, with D possibly TRBD1 on 5 matching bases. Germline lookup yields CDR1 WNHNN and CDR2 SYGVQD (reference sequence). V dropped 2 bases and J dropped 6 bases, with 8 bases sitting between them. CDR3 length equals 12 residues.

The CDR3 nucleotides read TGTGCCAGCAGCCAAGATTACCGACCTGACCCCTTGCCCCACCGCGAAACAGGGTACTACGAGCAGTACTTC. Translated, it gives CASSQDYRPDPLPHRETGYYEQYF. V is TRBV14 and J is TRBJ2-7; possibly TRBD1 for D (6 bases). The CDR3 spans 24 residues. V lost 0 bases to trimming and J lost 3 bases, with 39 bases between them. CDR1 SGHDN and CDR2 FVKESK come from the germline V gene.

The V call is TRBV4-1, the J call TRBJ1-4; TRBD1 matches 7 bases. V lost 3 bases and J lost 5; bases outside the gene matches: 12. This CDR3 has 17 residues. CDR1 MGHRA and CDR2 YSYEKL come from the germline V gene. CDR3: CASSQTTPGQSNEKLFF. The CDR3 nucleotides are TGCGCCAGCAGCCAGACCACACCGGGACAGAGCAATGAAAAACTGTTTTTT.

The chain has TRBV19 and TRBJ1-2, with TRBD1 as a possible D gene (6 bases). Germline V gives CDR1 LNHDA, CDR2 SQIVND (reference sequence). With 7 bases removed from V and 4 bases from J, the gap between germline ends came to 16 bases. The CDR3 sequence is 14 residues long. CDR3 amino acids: CASTFPGTTYGYTF. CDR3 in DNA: TGTGCCAGTACCTTCCCCGGGACAACCTATGGCTACACCTTC.

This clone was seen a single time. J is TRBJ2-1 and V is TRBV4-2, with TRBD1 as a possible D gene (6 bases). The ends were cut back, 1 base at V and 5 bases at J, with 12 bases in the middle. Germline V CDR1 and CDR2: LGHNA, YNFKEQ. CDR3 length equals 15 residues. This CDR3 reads CASSQGTAGNNEQFF. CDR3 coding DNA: TGTGCCAGCAGCCAAGGGACAGCCGGCAACAATGAGCAGTTCTTC.

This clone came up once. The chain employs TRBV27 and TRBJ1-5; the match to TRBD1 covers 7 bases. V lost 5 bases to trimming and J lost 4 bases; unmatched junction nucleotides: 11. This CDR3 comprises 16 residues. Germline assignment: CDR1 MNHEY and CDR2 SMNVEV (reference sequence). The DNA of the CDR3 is TGTGCCAGCAGTCCCCTCGTGACAGGGTGGAATCAGCCCCAGCATTTT. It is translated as CASSPLVTGWNQPQHF.

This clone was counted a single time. CDR3 loop: CASSPSTGWSGELFF. CDR3 DNA: TGCGCCAGCAGCCCTTCGACAGGGTGGAGCGGGGAGCTGTTTTTT. V is TRBV5-1 and J is TRBJ2-2; TRBD1 matches 7 bases. The V gene end was trimmed by 4 bases and the J gene end by 7 bases; junction bases not matched to a gene: 10. The germline V gene has CDR1 SGHRS and CDR2 YFSETQ. The CDR3 is 15 amino acids. Full variable domain (rest looked up from reference TRBV5-1 and TRBJ2-2): KAGVTQTPRYLIKTRGQQVTLSCSPISGHRSVSWYQQTPGQGLQFLFEYFSETQRNKGNFPGRFSGRQFSNSRSEMNVSTLELGDSALYLCASSPSTGWSGELFFGEGSRLTVL.

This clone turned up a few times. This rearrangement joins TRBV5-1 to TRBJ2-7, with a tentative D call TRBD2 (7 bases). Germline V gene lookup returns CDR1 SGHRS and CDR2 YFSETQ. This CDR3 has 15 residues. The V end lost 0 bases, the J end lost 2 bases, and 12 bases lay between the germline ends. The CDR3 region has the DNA TGCGCCAGCAGCTTGGCGGCGGGGGCAGCCTACGAGCAGTACTTC. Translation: CASSLAAGAAYEQYF.

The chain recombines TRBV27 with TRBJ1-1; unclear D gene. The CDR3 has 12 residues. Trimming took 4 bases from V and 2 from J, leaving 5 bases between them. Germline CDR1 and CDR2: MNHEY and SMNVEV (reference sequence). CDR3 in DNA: TGTGCCAGCAGTTCGGGAAACACTGAAGCTTTCTTT. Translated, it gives CASSSGNTEAFF.

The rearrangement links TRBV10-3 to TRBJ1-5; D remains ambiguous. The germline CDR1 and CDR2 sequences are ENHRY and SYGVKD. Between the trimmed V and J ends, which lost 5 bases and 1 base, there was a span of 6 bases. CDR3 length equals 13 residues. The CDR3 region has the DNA TGTGCCATCAGTAGTAGCAGCAATCAGCCCCAGCATTTT. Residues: CAISSSSNQPQHF.

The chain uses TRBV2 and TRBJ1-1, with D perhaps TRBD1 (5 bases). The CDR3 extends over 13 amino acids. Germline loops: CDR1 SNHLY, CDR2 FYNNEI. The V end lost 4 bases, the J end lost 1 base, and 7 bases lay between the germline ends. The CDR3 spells CASSARENTEAFF. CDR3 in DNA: TGTGCCAGCAGTGCCAGGGAGAACACTGAAGCTTTCTTT.

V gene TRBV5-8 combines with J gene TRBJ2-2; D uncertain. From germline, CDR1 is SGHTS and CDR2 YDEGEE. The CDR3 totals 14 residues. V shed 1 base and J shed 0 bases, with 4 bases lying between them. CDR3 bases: TGTGCCAGCAGCTTGTGGCCGAACACCGGGGAGCTGTTTTTT. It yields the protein CASSLWPNTGELFF.

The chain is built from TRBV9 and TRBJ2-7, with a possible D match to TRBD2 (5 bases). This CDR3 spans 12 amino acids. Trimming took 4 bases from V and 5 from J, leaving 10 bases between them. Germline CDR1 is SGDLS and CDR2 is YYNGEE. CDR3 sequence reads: CASSPYGDEQYF. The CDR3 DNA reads TGTGCCAGCAGCCCTTACGGGGACGAGCAGTACTTC.

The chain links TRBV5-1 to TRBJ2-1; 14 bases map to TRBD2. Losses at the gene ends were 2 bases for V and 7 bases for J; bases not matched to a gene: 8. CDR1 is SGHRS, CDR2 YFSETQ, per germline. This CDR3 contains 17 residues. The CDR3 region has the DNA TGCGCCAGCAGCTTCTATCCAGGGACTAGCGGGGGAAATGAGCAGTTCTTC. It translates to CASSFYPGTSGGNEQFF.

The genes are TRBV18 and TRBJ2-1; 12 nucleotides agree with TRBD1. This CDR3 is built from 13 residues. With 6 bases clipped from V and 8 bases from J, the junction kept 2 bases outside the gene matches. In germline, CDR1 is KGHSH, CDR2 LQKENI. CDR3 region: CASSGQGAYEQFF. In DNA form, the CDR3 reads TGTGCCAGCTCGGGACAGGGGGCCTATGAGCAGTTCTTC.